These 31 T cell receptor beta chains share one sample of origin, sequenced in a study of CD8 T cells in Susac syndrome. Random hexamers served to reverse transcribe roughly 0.45 to 1 ug RNA. TCRdb itself ran the immunoSEQ multiplex PCR reads through MiXCR, one entry per CDR3 protein. The table has about 150,000 distinct CDR3 sequences, 90% to 97% seen once. What was sequenced was CD4+ T cells from PBMCs. These receptors were taken from a human donor with Susac syndrome.

The chain uses TRBV30 and TRBJ2-1; D is ambiguous. The V end lost 2 bases, the J end lost 6 bases, and 8 bases lay between the germline ends. From germline, CDR1 is GTSNPN and CDR2 SVGIG (reference sequence). The CDR3 extends over 12 amino acids. The DNA of the CDR3 is TGTGCCTGGAGTAAGGCTTTCAATGAGCAGTTCTTC. Translation: CAWSKAFNEQFF.

CDR3 residues: CSARQGGGSYSNQPQHF. CDR3 coding DNA: TGCAGTGCTAGGCAGGGGGGAGGATCCTATAGCAATCAGCCCCAGCATTTT. V is TRBV20-1 and J is TRBJ1-5; 7 nucleotides match TRBD1. Germline lookup yields CDR1 DFQATT and CDR2 SNEGSKA (reference sequence). With V trimmed by 3 bases and J by 0 bases, 11 bases remained unmatched. The CDR3 is 17 residues long.

V and J are TRBV6-5 and TRBJ2-7, with 8 bases aligning to TRBD1. V dropped 5 bases and J dropped 3; count of bases not matched to a gene: 6. Germline CDR1 is MNHEY and CDR2 is SVGAGI. The CDR3 length is 14 residues. DNA of the CDR3: TGTGCCAGCAGTGGGACAGGTTGGGGCTACGAGCAGTACTTC. It yields the protein CASSGTGWGYEQYF.

This CDR3 is CASSLGVAGGTNEQFF. The DNA for the CDR3 is TGTGCCAGCAGCTTAGGAGTGGCAGGGGGTACAAATGAGCAGTTCTTC. The chain uses TRBV7-8 and TRBJ2-1, with TRBD1 identical over 7 bases. CDR3 length: 16 residues. From germline, CDR1 is SGHVS and CDR2 FQNEAQ. V trimming: 1 base; J trimming: 7 bases; junction bases outside the gene matches: 10.

The gene calls are TRBV28 and TRBJ1-1; D is unresolved. The CDR3 spans 14 residues. Looked up from germline, CDR1 is MDHEN and CDR2 is SYDVKM. In DNA, the CDR3 is TGTGCGGTATACGAACCGGTTGGGAACACTGAAGCTTTCTTT. Amino acid sequence: CAVYEPVGNTEAFF. The entire variable domain, with the rest obtained from reference TRBV28 and TRBJ1-1, is as follows: DVKVTQSSRYLVKRTGEKVFLECVQDMDHENMFWYRQDPGLGLRLIYFSYDVKMKEKGDIPEGYSVSREKKERFSLILESASTNQTSMYLCAVYEPVGNTEAFFGQGTRLTVV.

The chain carries TRBV20-1 and TRBJ2-4, with 7 positions matching TRBD1. The CDR3 extends over 13 amino acids. Germline V gene sequence: CDR1 DFQATT, CDR2 SNEGSKA (reference sequence). J lost 9 bases, V lost 0 bases, and 5 bases had no gene match. CDR3 in DNA: TGCAGTGCTAGAGATGGAACAGGGGTCATTCAGTACTTC. Residues: CSARDGTGVIQYF.

The genes are TRBV7-2 and TRBJ1-3; 8 bases map to TRBD1. The V gene's germline CDR1 is SGHTA and CDR2 FQGNSA. With 4 bases clipped from V and 3 bases from J, the junction kept 5 bases outside the gene matches. The CDR3 has 15 residues. The CDR3 DNA reads TGTGCCAGCAGCTCGGCAGGGGGCGGTGGAAACACCATATATTTT. This encodes CASSSAGGGGNTIYF.

The V call is TRBV5-4, the J call TRBJ1-6; a possible D gene is TRBD1 (6 bases). Germline CDR1 and CDR2: SGHNT and YYREEE (reference sequence). The CDR3 has 13 amino acids. Trimming cost V 9 bases and J 8 bases, with 15 bases left between them. The CDR3 region is CATRGGIDSPLHF. In DNA form, the CDR3 reads TGTGCCACCAGGGGCGGAATCGATTCACCCCTCCACTTT. The variable domain in full, completed from reference TRBV5-4 and TRBJ1-6, reads ETGVTQSPTHLIKTRGQQVTLRCSSQSGHNTVSWYQQALGQGPQFIFQYYREEENGRGNFPPRFSGLQFPNYSSELNVNALELDDSALYLCATRGGIDSPLHFGNGTRLTVT.

The chain combines TRBV15 with TRBJ2-4; 13 bases match TRBD2. J gave up 1 base and V 0 bases, and 9 bases lay outside the gene matches. Germline V gene sequence: CDR1 LNHNV, CDR2 YYDKDF (reference sequence). The CDR3 runs 20 residues. The CDR3 here is CATSREGLAGEGGAKNIQYF. CDR3 nucleotide sequence: TGTGCCACCAGCAGAGAAGGACTAGCGGGAGAGGGTGGGGCCAAAAACATTCAGTACTTC.

The V call is TRBV18, the J call TRBJ1-6, with no clear D. Germline CDR1 reads KGHSH; CDR2 reads LQKENI. Trimming cost V 6 bases and J 7 bases, with 16 bases left between them. The CDR3 has 15 amino acids. The CDR3 DNA sequence: TGTGCCAGCTCCCCGACAAACGGAGGGAATTCACCCCTCCACTTT. As protein: CASSPTNGGNSPLHF.

This chain uses TRBV6-6 with TRBJ1-1; 7 nucleotides align to TRBD1. The germline V gene encodes CDR1 MNHNY and CDR2 SVGAGI (reference sequence). The trim removed 10 bases at V and 0 bases at J, leaving 5 bases unmatched. The CDR3 is made up of 13 amino acids. The DNA of the CDR3 is TGTGCCATTTCGGGACAGTTGAACACTGAAGCTTTCTTT. It specifies CAISGQLNTEAFF.

The chain has TRBV30 and TRBJ2-6; D may correspond to TRBD1 or TRBD2 (5 bases each). This CDR3 has 18 amino acids. Trimming cost V 4 bases and J 0 bases, with 19 bases left between them. Germline lookup yields CDR1 GTSNPN and CDR2 SVGIG (reference sequence). In nucleotides, the CDR3 is TGTGCCTGGAAGGGGTTACTGGGGGAGAGCTCTGGGGCCAACGTCCTGACTTTC. This gives the protein CAWKGLLGESSGANVLTF.

This rearrangement joins TRBV2 to TRBJ2-2; 8 bases map to TRBD1. CDR1 SNHLY and CDR2 FYNNEI come from the germline V gene. The CDR3 sequence is 15 residues long. With 6 bases clipped from V and 0 bases from J, the junction kept 3 bases outside the gene matches. The CDR3 region is CASRTGQANTGELFF. As DNA, the CDR3 is TGTGCCAGCAGAACGGGACAGGCGAACACCGGGGAGCTGTTTTTT. The full variable domain, its missing parts supplied by reference TRBV2 and TRBJ2-2, is EPEVTQTPSHQVTQMGQEVILRCVPISNHLYFYWYRQILGQKVEFLVSFYNNEISEKSEIFDDQFSVERPDGSNFTLKIRSTKLEDSAMYFCASRTGQANTGELFFGEGSRLTVL.

This chain connects TRBV12-3 or TRBV12-4 to TRBJ1-2; D gene ambiguous. The CDR3 loop spans 14 amino acids. V dropped 6 bases and J dropped 8 bases, with 19 bases sitting between them. The DNA for the CDR3 is TGTGCCAGCAGCCAGCAGACAACCGGGCACGGCTACACCTTC. It translates to CASSQQTTGHGYTF.

This chain joins TRBV21-1 and TRBJ2-2. TRBV21-1 is termed a pseudogene. The CDR3 covers 15 residues. CDR3 in DNA: TGTGCCAGCAGCAAAGTTCTGGATTCGGCCGGGGAGCTGTTTTTT. This translates into CASSKVLDSAGELFF.

The chain uses TRBV29-1 and TRBJ2-5, with 10 bases that match TRBD2. Trimming at V came to 5 bases and at J to 5 bases, leaving 11 bases not matched to a gene. The CDR3 loop spans 15 amino acids. Germline CDR1 reads SQVTM; CDR2 reads ANQGSEA. CDR3 sequence reads: CSVPGLAVVRETQYF. The CDR3 nucleotides are TGCAGCGTTCCTGGACTAGCGGTGGTTAGGGAGACCCAGTACTTC. The complete variable domain, with remaining parts taken from reference TRBV29-1 and TRBJ2-5, reads SAVISQKPSRDICQRGTSLTIQCQVDSQVTMMFWYRQQPGQSLTLIATANQGSEATYESGFVIDKFPISRPNLTFSTLTVSNMSPEDSSIYLCSVPGLAVVRETQYFGPGTRLLVL.

The chain joins TRBV30 to TRBJ2-5, with 10 bases lining up with TRBD2. The germline CDR1 and CDR2 sequences are GTSNPN and SVGIG (reference sequence). There are 16 residues in the CDR3. V trimming: 3 bases; J trimming: 4 bases; junction bases outside the gene matches: 11. The CDR3 DNA reads as TGTGCCTGGAGGAGAGGAAGCGGGAGGGCCGTAGAGACCCAGTACTTC. It specifies CAWRRGSGRAVETQYF.

The gene calls are TRBV23-1 and TRBJ1-1; 7 nucleotides agree with TRBD1. TRBV23-1 has ORF status, its function being uncertain. V lost 7 bases to trimming and J lost 1 base; unmatched junction nucleotides: 3. The length of the CDR3 is 13 residues. The CDR3 reads CASIRQGNTEAFF. The DNA of the CDR3 is TGCGCCAGCATCAGACAGGGGAACACTGAAGCTTTCTTT.

This chain uses TRBV5-1 with TRBJ1-1; D may be TRBD1 (5 bases). The V and J ends lost 3 bases and 0 bases respectively, with 9 bases between them. The germline V gene encodes CDR1 SGHRS and CDR2 YFSETQ. The CDR3 runs 14 residues. CDR3 sequence reads: CASSWTQVNTEAFF. The CDR3 coding sequence is TGCGCCAGCAGCTGGACACAAGTGAACACTGAAGCTTTCTTT.

This clonotype was counted a single time. This chain links TRBV15 with TRBJ2-5, with TRBD1 matching 10 bases. Unmatched junction bases numbered 3, after V lost 3 bases and J lost 5 bases. This CDR3 has 14 amino acids. Germline CDR1 LNHNV, CDR2 YYDKDF (reference sequence). CDR3 region: CATSSDRGQETQYF. The DNA of the CDR3 is TGTGCCACCAGCAGCGACAGGGGGCAGGAGACCCAGTACTTC.

The chain carries TRBV4-1 and TRBJ2-1, with D possibly TRBD1 on 8 matching bases. Germline V gene lookup returns CDR1 MGHRA and CDR2 YSYEKL. V lost 1 base, J lost 8 bases, and 15 bases lay in between. The CDR3 length is 15 residues. The CDR3 region has the DNA TGCGCCAGCAGCCAAGTAGCACAGGGGGGGGATGAGCAGTTCTTC. This encodes CASSQVAQGGDEQFF.

The chain carries TRBV27 and TRBJ1-2; TRBD1 matches at 7 bases. CDR3 length: 15 amino acids. J was trimmed by 4 bases and V by 7 bases; bases with no gene match: 12. Per the germline V gene, CDR1 is MNHEY and CDR2 is SMNVEV (reference sequence). The CDR3: CASNERPGQIYGYTF. The CDR3 bases are TGTGCCAGCAATGAACGACCGGGACAGATCTATGGCTACACCTTC.

This clonotype was observed once. The chain employs TRBV4-1 and TRBJ2-2; possible D gene TRBD1, 5 bases. The CDR3 extends over 17 amino acids. V was cut by 0 bases and J by 0 bases, with 11 bases left in between. Germline CDR1 MGHRA, CDR2 YSYEKL. CDR3 amino acids: CASSQDRDSSNTGELFF. CDR3 DNA: TGCGCCAGCAGCCAAGATCGAGACAGCTCGAACACCGGGGAGCTGTTTTTT.

This clonotype showed up just once. The V gene is TRBV29-1, the J gene TRBJ1-1; 12 bases map to TRBD1. J was trimmed by 4 bases and V by 4 bases; bases with no gene match: 4. Germline-derived CDR1 and CDR2 are SQVTM and ANQGSEA. The length of the CDR3 is 14 residues. CDR3 in amino acids: CSVAGQGASTEAFF. For the CDR3, the DNA is TGCAGCGTTGCGGGACAGGGGGCGAGCACTGAAGCTTTCTTT.

V and J are TRBV7-2 and TRBJ2-3; no definite D call. Germline values: CDR1 SGHTA, CDR2 FQGNSA. CDR3 size: 12 residues. V lost 4 bases and J 2 bases, leaving 4 bases between the germline ends. The DNA of the CDR3 is TGTGCCAGCAGCTGGTACACAGATACGCAGTATTTT. Its protein is CASSWYTDTQYF.

This chain joins TRBV28 and TRBJ2-3, with TRBD2 matching over 8 bases. The germline V gene has CDR1 MDHEN and CDR2 SYDVKM. The CDR3 runs 14 residues. The ends lost 7 bases at V and 6 bases at J; junction bases unmatched: 9. The chain's CDR3 is CASISGLAGDTQYF. The CDR3 coding sequence is TGTGCCAGCATCTCCGGACTAGCCGGGGATACGCAGTATTTT.

V is TRBV29-1 and J is TRBJ2-3, with a weak D call TRBD1 (5 bases). The CDR3 extends over 13 amino acids. V was trimmed by 3 bases and J by 6 bases, leaving 13 bases between them. Germline V gene lookup returns CDR1 SQVTM and CDR2 ANQGSEA. DNA of the CDR3: TGCAGCGTTGAGGACACTTCAGGGGATACGCAGTATTTT. This translates into CSVEDTSGDTQYF.

A single count supports this clonotype. The rearrangement links TRBV5-1 to TRBJ2-3; no clear D. Trimming left V 2 bases short and J 6 bases short, with 7 bases between. The length of the CDR3 is 12 residues. Looked up from germline, CDR1 is SGHRS and CDR2 is YFSETQ. CDR3 sequence (DNA): TGCGCCAGCAGCTTCGGATTGGATACGCAGTATTTT. It specifies CASSFGLDTQYF.

The genes are TRBV7-9 and TRBJ2-1; 10 bases agree with TRBD2. CDR3 length: 17 amino acids. CDR1 SEHNR and CDR2 FQNEAQ come from the germline V gene (reference sequence). The J segment lost 7 bases and the V segment lost 2 bases, leaving 11 bases of the junction unmatched. The DNA of the CDR3 is TGTGCCAGCAGCTTAAGATCTAGCGGGAGCGGCGGAAATGAGCAGTTCTTC. This encodes CASSLRSSGSGGNEQFF.

The rearrangement links TRBV29-1 to TRBJ2-1, with 9 bases aligning to TRBD1. J was trimmed by 2 bases and V by 5 bases; bases with no gene match: 4. Germline V lookup: CDR1 SQVTM, CDR2 ANQGSEA. This CDR3 is 14 amino acids long. The CDR3 protein is CSVLTGGPYNEQFF. The CDR3 bases are TGCAGCGTTTTGACAGGGGGACCCTACAATGAGCAGTTCTTC.

This chain joins TRBV5-1 and TRBJ2-1; the D gene is possibly TRBD2 (6 bases). From germline, CDR1 is SGHRS and CDR2 YFSETQ. The CDR3 has 15 residues. Trimming removed 4 bases from V and 9 bases from J, with 20 bases in between. CDR3 loop: CASSPSEGLGGEQFF. The CDR3 bases are TGCGCCAGCAGCCCCTCCGAGGGATTGGGGGGTGAGCAGTTCTTC. Supplemented by reference TRBV5-1 and TRBJ2-1, the full variable domain reads KAGVTQTPRYLIKTRGQQVTLSCSPISGHRSVSWYQQTPGQGLQFLFEYFSETQRNKGNFPGRFSGRQFSNSRSEMNVSTLELGDSALYLCASSPSEGLGGEQFFGPGTRLTVL.